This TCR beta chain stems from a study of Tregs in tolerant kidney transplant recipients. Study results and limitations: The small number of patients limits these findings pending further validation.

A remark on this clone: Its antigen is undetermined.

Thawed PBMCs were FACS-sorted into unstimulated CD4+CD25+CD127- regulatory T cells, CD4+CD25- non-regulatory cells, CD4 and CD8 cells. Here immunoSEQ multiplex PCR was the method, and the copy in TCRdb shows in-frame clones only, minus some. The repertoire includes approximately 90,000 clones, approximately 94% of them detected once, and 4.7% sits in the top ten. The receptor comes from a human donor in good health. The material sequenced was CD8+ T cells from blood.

The CDR3 nucleotides read TGCGCCAGCAGTCAATCTCGGCGGTCCCCCTACAATGAGCAGTTCTTC. Translation gives CASSQSRRSPYNEQFF. The chain joins TRBV23-1 to TRBJ2-1, with D unclear. TRBV23-1 is given ORF status, its function remaining uncertain. Deletions cut 0 bases from V and 2 bases from J, with 11 bases between. The CDR3 extends over 16 amino acids.